This T cell receptor beta chain was sequenced in a study of OX40 agonist ivuxolimab in advanced cancers. Study-wide findings and caveats: There were, on average, more expanded clones in CD8+ T cells than in CD4+. The antigen specificity of the peripheral T cells (those that were expanded) was not determined.

Notes on this clone: Antigen: not known.

Exclusion applied to patients with autoimmune disease history or systemic immunosuppression. The protocol was immunoSEQ multiplex PCR, while the TCRdb copy is restricted to in-frame clones and leaves out a portion. The top ten hold 9.5% to 12% of the sample, which has about 73,000 clones, about 87% seen once. In germline, CDR1 is SGDLS, CDR2 YYNGEE. The CDR3 sequence is 13 residues long. V dropped 4 bases and J dropped 3; count of bases not matched to a gene: 4. This TCR was sampled from an adult with an advanced solid tumor such as melanoma, head and neck, liver or kidney cancer. The chain couples TRBV9 to TRBJ2-7; 7 bases agree with TRBD1. The starting material was CD4+ or CD8+ T cells sorted from blood, obtained in a trial of the OX40 agonist ivuxolimab. CDR3 residues: CASSKGQSYEQYF. As DNA, the CDR3 is TGTGCCAGCAGCAAGGGACAGAGCTACGAGCAGTACTTC.